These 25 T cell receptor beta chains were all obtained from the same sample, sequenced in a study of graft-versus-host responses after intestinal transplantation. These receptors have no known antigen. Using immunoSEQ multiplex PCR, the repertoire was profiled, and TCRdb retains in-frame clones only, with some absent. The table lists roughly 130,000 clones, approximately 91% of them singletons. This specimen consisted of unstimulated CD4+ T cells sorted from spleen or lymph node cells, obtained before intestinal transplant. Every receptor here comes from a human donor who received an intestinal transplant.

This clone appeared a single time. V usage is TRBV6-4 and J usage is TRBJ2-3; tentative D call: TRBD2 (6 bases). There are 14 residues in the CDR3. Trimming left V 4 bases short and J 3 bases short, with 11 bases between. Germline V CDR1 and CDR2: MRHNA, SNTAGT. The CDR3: CASSAGGRTDTQYF. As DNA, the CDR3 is TGTGCCAGCAGTGCGGGTGGGAGGACAGATACGCAGTATTTT.

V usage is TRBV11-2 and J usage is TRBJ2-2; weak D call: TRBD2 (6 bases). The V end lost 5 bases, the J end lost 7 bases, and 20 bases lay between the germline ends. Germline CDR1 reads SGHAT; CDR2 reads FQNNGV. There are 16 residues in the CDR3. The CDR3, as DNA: TGTGCCAGCAGCCCCTGGGGGAGCCAGCGGGTCGGGGAGCTGTTTTTT. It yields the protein CASSPWGSQRVGELFF.

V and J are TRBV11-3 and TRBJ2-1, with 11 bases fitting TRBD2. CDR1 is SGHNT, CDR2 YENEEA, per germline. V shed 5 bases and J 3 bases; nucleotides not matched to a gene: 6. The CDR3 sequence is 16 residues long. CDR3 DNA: TGTGCCAGCAGCGAAAGTAGCGGGAGGGTCTACAATGAGCAGTTCTTC. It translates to CASSESSGRVYNEQFF.

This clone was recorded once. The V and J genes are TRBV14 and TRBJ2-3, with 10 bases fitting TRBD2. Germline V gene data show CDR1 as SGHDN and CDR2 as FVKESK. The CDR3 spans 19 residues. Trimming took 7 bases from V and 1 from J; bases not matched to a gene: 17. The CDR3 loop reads CASNPVVAGGGTRTDTQYF. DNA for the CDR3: TGTGCCAGCAACCCGGTGGTAGCGGGAGGAGGTACACGCACAGATACGCAGTATTTT.

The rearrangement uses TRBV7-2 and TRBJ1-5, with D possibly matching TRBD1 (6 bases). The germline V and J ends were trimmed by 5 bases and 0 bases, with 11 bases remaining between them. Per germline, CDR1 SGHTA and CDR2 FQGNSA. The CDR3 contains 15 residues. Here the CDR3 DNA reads TGTGCCAGCAGCCTTGGACAGAATAGCAATCAGCCCCAGCATTTT. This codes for CASSLGQNSNQPQHF.

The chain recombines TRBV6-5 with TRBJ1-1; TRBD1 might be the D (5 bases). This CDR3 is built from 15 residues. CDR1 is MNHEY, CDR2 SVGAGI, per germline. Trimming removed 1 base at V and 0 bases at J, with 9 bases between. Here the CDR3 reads CASSYFGAMNTEAFF. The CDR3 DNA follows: TGTGCCAGCAGTTACTTCGGGGCCATGAACACTGAAGCTTTCTTT.

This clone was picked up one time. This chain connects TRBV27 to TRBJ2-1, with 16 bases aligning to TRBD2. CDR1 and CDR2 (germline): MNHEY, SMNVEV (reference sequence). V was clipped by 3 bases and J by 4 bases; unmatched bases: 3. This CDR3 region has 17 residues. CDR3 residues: CASSFLGLAGGYNEQFF. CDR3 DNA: TGTGCCAGCAGTTTCTTGGGACTAGCGGGAGGGTACAATGAGCAGTTCTTC.

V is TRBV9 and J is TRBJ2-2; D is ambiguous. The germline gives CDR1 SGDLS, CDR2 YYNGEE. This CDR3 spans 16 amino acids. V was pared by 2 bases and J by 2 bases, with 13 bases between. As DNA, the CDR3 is TGTGCCAGCAGCGTCTCCCTCTCTCTAAACACCGGGGAGCTGTTTTTT. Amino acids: CASSVSLSLNTGELFF. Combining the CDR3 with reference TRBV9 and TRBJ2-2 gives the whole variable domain DSGVTQTPKHLITATGQRVTLRCSPRSGDLSVYWYQQSLDQGLQFLIQYYNGEERAKGNILERFSAQQFPDLHSELNLSSLELGDSALYFCASSVSLSLNTGELFFGEGSRLTVL.

The CDR3 nucleotides read TGTGCCTGGAGTGGCGGACAGGCGAGCTCCTACGAGCAGTACTTC. As protein: CAWSGGQASSYEQYF. The gene calls are TRBV30 and TRBJ2-7; TRBD1 matches at 7 bases. The CDR3 has 15 residues. Trimming removed 1 base from V and 0 bases from J; junction bases left unmatched: 6. From germline, CDR1 is GTSNPN and CDR2 SVGIG (reference sequence).

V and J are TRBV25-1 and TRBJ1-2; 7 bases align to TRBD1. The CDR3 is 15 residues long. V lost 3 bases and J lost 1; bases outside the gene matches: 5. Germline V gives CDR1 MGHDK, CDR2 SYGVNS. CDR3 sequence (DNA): TGTGCCAGCAGTGAGGGACAGCCCCTTAACTATGGCTACACCTTC. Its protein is CASSEGQPLNYGYTF.

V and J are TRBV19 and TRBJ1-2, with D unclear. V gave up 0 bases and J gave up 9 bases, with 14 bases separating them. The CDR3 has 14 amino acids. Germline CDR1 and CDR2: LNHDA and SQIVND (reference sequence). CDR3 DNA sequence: TGTGCCAGTAGTATAGATCGTTCGGGAGGCCGCTACACCTTC. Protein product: CASSIDRSGGRYTF.

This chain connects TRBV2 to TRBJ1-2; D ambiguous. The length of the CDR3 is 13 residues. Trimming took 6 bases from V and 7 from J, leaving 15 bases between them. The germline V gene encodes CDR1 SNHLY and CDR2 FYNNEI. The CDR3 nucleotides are TGTGCCAGCAGGGGGTCTTCGGGAAGTGGCTACACCTTC. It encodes CASRGSSGSGYTF.

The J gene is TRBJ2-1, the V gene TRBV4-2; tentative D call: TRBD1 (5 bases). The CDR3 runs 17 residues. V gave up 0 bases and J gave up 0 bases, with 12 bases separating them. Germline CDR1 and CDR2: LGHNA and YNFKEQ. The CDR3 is CASSQDGQGSSYNEQFF. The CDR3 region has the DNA TGTGCCAGCAGCCAAGATGGGCAGGGAAGCTCCTACAATGAGCAGTTCTTC.

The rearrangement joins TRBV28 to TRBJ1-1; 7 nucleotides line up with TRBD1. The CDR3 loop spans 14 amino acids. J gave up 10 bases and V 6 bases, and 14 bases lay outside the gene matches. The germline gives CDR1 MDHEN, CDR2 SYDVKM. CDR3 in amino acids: CASSPRTGLTGAFF. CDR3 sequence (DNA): TGTGCCAGCAGCCCCCGGACAGGTCTCACGGGAGCTTTCTTT.

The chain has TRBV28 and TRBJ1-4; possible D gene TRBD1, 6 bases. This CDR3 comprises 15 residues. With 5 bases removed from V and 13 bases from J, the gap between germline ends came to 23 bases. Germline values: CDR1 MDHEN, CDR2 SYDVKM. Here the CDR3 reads CASSGGGRAGLGLFF. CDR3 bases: TGTGCCAGCAGTGGCGGGGGCAGGGCTGGGCTCGGACTGTTTTTT.

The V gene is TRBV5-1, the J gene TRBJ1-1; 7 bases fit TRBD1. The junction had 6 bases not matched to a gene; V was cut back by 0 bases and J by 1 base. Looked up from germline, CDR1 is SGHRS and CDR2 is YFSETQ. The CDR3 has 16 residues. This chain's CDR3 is CASSLEQGIRNTEAFF. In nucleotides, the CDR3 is TGCGCCAGCAGCTTGGAACAGGGGATAAGGAACACTGAAGCTTTCTTT.

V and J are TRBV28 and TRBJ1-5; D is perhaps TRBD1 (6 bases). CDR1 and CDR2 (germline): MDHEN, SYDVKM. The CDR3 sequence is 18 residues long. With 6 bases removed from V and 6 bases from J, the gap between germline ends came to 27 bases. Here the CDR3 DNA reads TGTGCCAGCAGCCCCACACAGGGATTGGCAAGACGGGCTCAGCCCCAGCATTTT. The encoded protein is CASSPTQGLARRAQPQHF.

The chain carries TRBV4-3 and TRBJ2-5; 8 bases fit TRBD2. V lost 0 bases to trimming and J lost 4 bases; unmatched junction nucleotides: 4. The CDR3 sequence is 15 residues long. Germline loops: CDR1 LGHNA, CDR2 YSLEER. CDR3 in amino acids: CASSQDGLAGETQYF. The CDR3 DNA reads TGCGCCAGCAGCCAAGATGGTCTAGCGGGAGAGACCCAGTACTTC.

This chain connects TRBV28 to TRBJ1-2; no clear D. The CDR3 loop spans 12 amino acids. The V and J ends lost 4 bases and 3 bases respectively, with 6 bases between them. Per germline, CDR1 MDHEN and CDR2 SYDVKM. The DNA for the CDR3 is TGTGCCAGCAGTTGGCAACACTATGGCTACACCTTC. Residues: CASSWQHYGYTF.

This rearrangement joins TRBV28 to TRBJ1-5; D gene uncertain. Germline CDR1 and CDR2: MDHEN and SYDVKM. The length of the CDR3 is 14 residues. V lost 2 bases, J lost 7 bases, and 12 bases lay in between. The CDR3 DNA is TGTGCCAGCAGTTTAACCCTGGGATGGCAGCCCCAGCATTTT. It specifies CASSLTLGWQPQHF.

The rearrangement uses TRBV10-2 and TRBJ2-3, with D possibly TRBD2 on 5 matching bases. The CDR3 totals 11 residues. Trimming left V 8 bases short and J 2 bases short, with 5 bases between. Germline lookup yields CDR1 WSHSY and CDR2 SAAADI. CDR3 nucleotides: TGCGCCAGCGGACTCACAGATACGCAGTATTTT. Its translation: CASGLTDTQYF.

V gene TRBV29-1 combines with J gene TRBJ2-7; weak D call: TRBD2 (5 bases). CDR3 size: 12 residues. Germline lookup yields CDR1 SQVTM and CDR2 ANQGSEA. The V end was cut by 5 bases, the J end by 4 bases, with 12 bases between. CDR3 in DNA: TGCAGCGTTAGAGGACTCAAATACGAGCAGTACTTC. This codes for CSVRGLKYEQYF.

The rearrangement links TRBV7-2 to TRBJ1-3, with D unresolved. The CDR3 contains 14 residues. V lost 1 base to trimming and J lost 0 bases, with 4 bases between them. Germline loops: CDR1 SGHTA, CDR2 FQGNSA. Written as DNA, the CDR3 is TGTGCCAGCAGCTTAGGGGGCTCTGGAAACACCATATATTTT. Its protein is CASSLGGSGNTIYF.

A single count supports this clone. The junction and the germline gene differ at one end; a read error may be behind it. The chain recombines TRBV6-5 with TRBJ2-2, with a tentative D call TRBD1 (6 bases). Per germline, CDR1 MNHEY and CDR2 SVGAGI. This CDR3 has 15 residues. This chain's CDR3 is CASSVRDTNTGEPFF. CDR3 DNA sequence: TGTGCCAGCAGTGTCCGGGACACGAACACCGGGGAGCCGTTTTTT.

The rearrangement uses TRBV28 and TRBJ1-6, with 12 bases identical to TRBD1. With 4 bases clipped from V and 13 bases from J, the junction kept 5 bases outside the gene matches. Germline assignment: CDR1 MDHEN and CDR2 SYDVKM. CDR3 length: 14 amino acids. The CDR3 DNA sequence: TGTGCCAGCAGTTCGGGACAGGGGGCATCCCCCCTCCACTTT. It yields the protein CASSSGQGASPLHF.